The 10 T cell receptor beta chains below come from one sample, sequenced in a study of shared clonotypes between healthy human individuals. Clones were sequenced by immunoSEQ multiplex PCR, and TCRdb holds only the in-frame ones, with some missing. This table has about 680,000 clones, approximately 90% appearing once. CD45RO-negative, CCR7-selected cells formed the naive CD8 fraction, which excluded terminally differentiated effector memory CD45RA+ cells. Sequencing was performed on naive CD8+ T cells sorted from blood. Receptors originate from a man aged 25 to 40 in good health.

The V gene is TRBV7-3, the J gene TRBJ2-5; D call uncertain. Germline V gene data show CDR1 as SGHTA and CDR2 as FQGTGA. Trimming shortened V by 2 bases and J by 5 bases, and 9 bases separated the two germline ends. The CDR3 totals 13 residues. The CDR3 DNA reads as TGTGCCAGCAGCTTATATTCTTCTGAGACCCAGTACTTC. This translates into CASSLYSSETQYF.

CDR3 loop: CASSAGTDWKFF. As DNA, the CDR3 is TGTGCCAGCAGCGCGGGGACAGATTGGAAGTTCTTC. The genes are TRBV9 and TRBJ2-1; 7 bases agree with TRBD1. CDR1 SGDLS and CDR2 YYNGEE come from the germline V gene. The length of the CDR3 is 12 residues. Germline trimming cut 3 bases from V and 14 bases from J; bases unmatched to any gene: 8.

The CDR3 loop is CASSSLGADTQYF. CDR3 bases: TGTGCCAGCAGTTCCCTTGGCGCAGATACGCAGTATTTT. The genes are TRBV27 and TRBJ2-3; D is undetermined. Germline assignment: CDR1 MNHEY and CDR2 SMNVEV (reference sequence). Trimming shortened V by 4 bases and J by 4 bases, and 9 bases separated the two germline ends. The CDR3 runs to 13 residues.

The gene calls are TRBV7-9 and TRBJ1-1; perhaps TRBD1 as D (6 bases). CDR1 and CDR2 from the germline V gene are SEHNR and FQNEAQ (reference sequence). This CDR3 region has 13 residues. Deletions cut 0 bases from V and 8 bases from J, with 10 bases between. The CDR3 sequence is CASSLAGQGEAFF. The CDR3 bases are TGTGCCAGCAGCTTAGCTGGGCAGGGGGAAGCTTTCTTT.

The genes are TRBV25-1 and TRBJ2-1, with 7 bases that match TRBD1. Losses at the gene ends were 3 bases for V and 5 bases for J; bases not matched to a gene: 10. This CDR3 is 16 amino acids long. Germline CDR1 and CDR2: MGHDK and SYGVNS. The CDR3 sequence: CASSDPIYRGNNEQFF. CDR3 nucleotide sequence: TGTGCCAGCAGTGATCCGATATACAGGGGCAACAATGAGCAGTTCTTC.

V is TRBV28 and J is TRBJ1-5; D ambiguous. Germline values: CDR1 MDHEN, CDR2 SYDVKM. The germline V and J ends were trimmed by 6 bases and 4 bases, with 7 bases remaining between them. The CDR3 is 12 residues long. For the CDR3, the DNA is TGTGCCAGCAGGGTTGGAAATCAGCCCCAGCATTTT. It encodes CASRVGNQPQHF.

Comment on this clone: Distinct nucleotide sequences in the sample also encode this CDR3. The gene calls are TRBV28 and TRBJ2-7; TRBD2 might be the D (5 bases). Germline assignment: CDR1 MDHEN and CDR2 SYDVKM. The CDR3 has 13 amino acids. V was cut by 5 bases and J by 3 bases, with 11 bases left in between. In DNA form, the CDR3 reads TGTGCCAGCAGTCTCGGACTCGTCTACGAGCAGTACTTC. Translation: CASSLGLVYEQYF.

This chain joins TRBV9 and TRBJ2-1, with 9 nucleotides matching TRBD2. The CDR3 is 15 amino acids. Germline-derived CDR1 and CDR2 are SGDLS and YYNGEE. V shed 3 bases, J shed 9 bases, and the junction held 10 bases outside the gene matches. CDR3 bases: TGTGCCAGCAGCGCGGTGGCGGGAGGGTCCGGTGAGCAGTTCTTC. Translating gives CASSAVAGGSGEQFF.

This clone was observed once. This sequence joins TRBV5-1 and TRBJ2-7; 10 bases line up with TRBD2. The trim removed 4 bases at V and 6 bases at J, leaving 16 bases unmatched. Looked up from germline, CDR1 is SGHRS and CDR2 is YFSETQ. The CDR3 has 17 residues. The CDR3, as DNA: TGCGCCAGCAGCCTGGATTCTAGCGGGAGCTGGCCTGTCGAGCAGTACTTC. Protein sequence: CASSLDSSGSWPVEQYF.

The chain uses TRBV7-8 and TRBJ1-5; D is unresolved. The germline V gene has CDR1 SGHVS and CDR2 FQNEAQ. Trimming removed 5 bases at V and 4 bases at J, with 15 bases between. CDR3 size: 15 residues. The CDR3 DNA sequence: TGTGCCAGCAGCGACGTGATGGGCCTAAATCAGCCCCAGCATTTT. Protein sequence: CASSDVMGLNQPQHF. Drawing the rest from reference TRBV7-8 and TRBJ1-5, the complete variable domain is GAGVSQSPRYKVAKRGQDVALRCDPISGHVSLFWYQQALGQGPEFLTYFQNEAQLDKSGLPSDRFFAERPEGSVSTLKIQRTQQEDSAVYLCASSDVMGLNQPQHFGDGTRLSIL.